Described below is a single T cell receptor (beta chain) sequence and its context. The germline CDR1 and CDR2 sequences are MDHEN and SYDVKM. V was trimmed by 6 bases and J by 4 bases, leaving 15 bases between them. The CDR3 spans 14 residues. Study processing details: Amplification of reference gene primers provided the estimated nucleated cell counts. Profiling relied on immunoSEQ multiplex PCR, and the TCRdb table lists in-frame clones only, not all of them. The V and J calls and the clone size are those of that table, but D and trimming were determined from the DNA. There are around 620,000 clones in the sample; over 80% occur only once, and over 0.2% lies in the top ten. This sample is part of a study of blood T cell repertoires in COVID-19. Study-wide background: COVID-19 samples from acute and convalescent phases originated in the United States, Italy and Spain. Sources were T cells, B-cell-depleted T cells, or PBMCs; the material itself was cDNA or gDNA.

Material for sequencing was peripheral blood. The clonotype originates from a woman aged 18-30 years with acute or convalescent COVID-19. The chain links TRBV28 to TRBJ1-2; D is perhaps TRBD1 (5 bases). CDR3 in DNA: TGTGCCAGCAGACCTCGCGGAGGGACCTATGGCTACACCTTC. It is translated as CASRPRGGTYGYTF.